Sequencing of this TCR beta chain was carried out in a study of blood T cell repertoires in COVID-19. Study-wide background: In each case, the material was cDNA or gDNA derived from T cells, B-cell-depleted T cells, or PBMCs.

The CDR3 is made up of 16 amino acids. Germline CDR1 reads SEHNR; CDR2 reads FQNEAQ (reference sequence). V was pared by 4 bases and J by 4 bases, with 16 bases between. In the original workflow: Reference gene primer amplification yielded estimated nucleated cell counts. Sequencing was performed with immunoSEQ multiplex PCR; in TCRdb, only in-frame clones are kept and a portion is missing. V, J and clone size are taken as reported in that table, and D and trimming were inferred from the DNA itself. The data hold 150,000 to 200,000 clones, with approximately 90% observed a single time. The source material was peripheral blood. This receptor was obtained from a human donor in a cohort sampled during active COVID-19. The chain links TRBV7-9 to TRBJ1-4, with a tentative D call TRBD1 (5 bases). DNA for the CDR3: TGTGCCAGCAGCTCGCTATTGGCAGGGAATAATGAAAAACTGTTTTTT. It encodes CASSSLLAGNNEKLFF.